The 8 T cell receptor beta chains listed next were all sequenced from one sample in a study of blood T cell repertoires in COVID-19. Some clones are missing from TCRdb's copy, which holds only in-frame ones; the method was immunoSEQ multiplex PCR. The sample includes 200,000 to 300,000 clones, about 73% of them seen just once. Specimen: peripheral blood. The receptors were sampled from an elderly woman with acute or convalescent COVID-19.

This chain joins TRBV5-8 and TRBJ1-2; D possibly corresponds to TRBD1 (6 bases). The CDR3 runs to 18 residues. Germline CDR1 is SGHTS and CDR2 is YDEGEE. The V end lost 0 bases, the J end lost 4 bases, and 22 bases lay between the germline ends. The CDR3 DNA follows: TGTGCCAGCAGCTTGGTGGGCGAGTTCGGGGGGCCGGGCTATGGCTACACCTTC. This gives the protein CASSLVGEFGGPGYGYTF.

This clone was picked up one time. The gene calls are TRBV18 and TRBJ2-7, with TRBD2 matching 9 bases. CDR3 length: 17 amino acids. J was trimmed by 0 bases and V by 6 bases; bases with no gene match: 12. Germline-derived CDR1 and CDR2 are KGHSH and LQKENI. The CDR3 spells CASSGVSGSSFSYEQYF. As DNA, the CDR3 is TGTGCCAGCTCCGGGGTTAGCGGGAGTTCCTTCTCCTACGAGCAGTACTTC.

This chain connects TRBV18 to TRBJ2-3; the match to TRBD2 covers 7 bases. Trimming removed 4 bases from V and 8 bases from J; junction bases left unmatched: 3. This CDR3 has 12 amino acids. The germline CDR1 and CDR2 sequences are KGHSH and LQKENI. The CDR3 loop reads CASSLIAGTQYF. The DNA for the CDR3 is TGTGCCAGCTCACTCATAGCGGGTACGCAGTATTTT. Combining the CDR3 with reference TRBV18 and TRBJ2-3 gives the whole variable domain NAGVMQNPRHLVRRRGQEARLRCSPMKGHSHVYWYRQLPEEGLKFMVYLQKENIIDESGMPKERFSAEFPKEGPSILRIQQVVRGDSAAYFCASSLIAGTQYFGPGTRLTVL.

The chain carries TRBV7-6 and TRBJ2-2; 11 positions match TRBD2. V trimming: 5 bases; J trimming: 4 bases; junction bases outside the gene matches: 6. This CDR3 has 16 residues. CDR1 and CDR2 (germline): SGHVS, FNYEAQ. DNA for the CDR3: TGTGCCAGCAGCCATAGCGGGGGGGCGGCCACCGGGGAGCTGTTTTTT. It specifies CASSHSGGAATGELFF.

This sequence joins TRBV6-5 and TRBJ1-1, with D tentatively TRBD1 (6 bases). The length of the CDR3 is 15 residues. Trimming took off 0 bases at V and 3 bases at J, with 11 bases between the two ends. The germline gives CDR1 MNHEY, CDR2 SVGAGI. The CDR3: CASSYSRGGYTEAFF. CDR3 DNA: TGTGCCAGCAGTTACTCGAGGGGGGGGTACACTGAAGCTTTCTTT.

The gene calls are TRBV5-1 and TRBJ2-7, with a tentative D call TRBD1 (6 bases). Germline values: CDR1 SGHRS, CDR2 YFSETQ. This CDR3 region has 14 residues. The V end was cut by 4 bases, the J end by 2 bases, with 13 bases between. DNA for the CDR3: TGCGCCAGCAGCCCGATACAGGGAACCTACGAGCAGTACTTC. This gives the protein CASSPIQGTYEQYF.

This chain's CDR3 is CAIRSPQENTEAFF. Written as DNA, the CDR3 is TGTGCCATCAGATCCCCCCAGGAGAACACTGAAGCTTTCTTT. The V call is TRBV10-3, the J call TRBJ1-1; unclear D gene. V shed 6 bases and J shed 1 base, with 12 bases lying between them. The germline CDR1 and CDR2 sequences are ENHRY and SYGVKD. The CDR3 runs 14 residues.

J is TRBJ2-5 and V is TRBV18, with 7 bases lining up with TRBD1. The junction had 2 bases not matched to a gene; V was cut back by 3 bases and J by 1 base. Germline V CDR1 and CDR2: KGHSH, LQKENI. The CDR3 runs 14 residues. The CDR3, as DNA: TGTGCCAGCTCACCCTGGACAGGCCAAGAGACCCAGTACTTC. Amino acid sequence: CASSPWTGQETQYF.